This entry lists 21 T cell receptor beta chains sequenced from one sample in a study of post-analysis software for immune sequencing data. Their recognized antigens are unknown. Presence of unique molecular identifiers characterized the TCR beta cDNA libraries. TCRdb re-derived calls from the PCR reads in MiXCR, one entry per CDR3 protein. The profile shows more than 500,000 distinct CDR3 sequences, less than 40% of them singletons. Findings and caveats of the study: There were about 5 TRBV segments more frequent in patients than controls, and TRBV5-6, TRBV5-1 and TRBV20-1 were among them.

Sequencing was carried out using blood. These TCRs come from a girl aged 2-17 years with multiple sclerosis.

V and J are TRBV20-1 and TRBJ2-5; 7 nucleotides align to TRBD2. The CDR3 has 15 residues. V dropped 6 bases and J dropped 6; count of bases not matched to a gene: 16. Germline V gene sequence: CDR1 DFQATT, CDR2 SNEGSKA (reference sequence). CDR3 region: CSARRGGNLKKTQYF. In DNA, the CDR3 is TGCAGTGCACGCCGGGGAGGGAACCTTAAAAAGACCCAGTACTTC.

The V call is TRBV18, the J call TRBJ1-6; tentatively, D is TRBD1 (5 bases). Germline CDR1 and CDR2: KGHSH and LQKENI. This CDR3 has 13 amino acids. V gave up 6 bases and J gave up 13 bases, with 16 bases separating them. The CDR3 here is CASSPRDGDPLHF. DNA for the CDR3: TGTGCCAGCTCGCCAAGGGACGGCGATCCCCTCCACTTT.

This clonotype was counted only a few times. The CDR3 nucleotides are TGCGCCAGCAGCTTGGGCCAGGTGGGGGAGACCCAGTACTTC. As protein: CASSLGQVGETQYF. This chain uses TRBV5-1 with TRBJ2-5; D gene unclear. Germline lookup yields CDR1 SGHRS and CDR2 YFSETQ. Trimming removed 0 bases at V and 5 bases at J, with 11 bases between. The CDR3 totals 14 residues. The full variable domain, completed using reference TRBV5-1 and TRBJ2-5, is KAGVTQTPRYLIKTRGQQVTLSCSPISGHRSVSWYQQTPGQGLQFLFEYFSETQRNKGNFPGRFSGRQFSNSRSEMNVSTLELGDSALYLCASSLGQVGETQYFGPGTRLLVL.

This clonotype was counted a few times. The CDR3 protein is CASRGDSSSYEQYF. Written as DNA, the CDR3 is TGCGCCAGCCGCGGGGACAGTAGCTCCTACGAGCAGTACTTC. V gene TRBV5-1 combines with J gene TRBJ2-7, with D perhaps matching TRBD1 (7 bases). The V end was cut by 7 bases, the J end by 0 bases, with 14 bases between. Germline V gene lookup returns CDR1 SGHRS and CDR2 YFSETQ. CDR3 length: 14 amino acids.

The rearrangement uses TRBV3-1 and TRBJ1-1; TRBD1 is a possible D gene (6 bases). The CDR3 contains 16 residues. Trimming pared 1 base from V and 8 bases from J, leaving 20 bases between. The germline V gene encodes CDR1 LGHDT and CDR2 YNNKEL (reference sequence). CDR3 protein: CASSQAGWTAGTEAFF. Written as DNA, the CDR3 is TGTGCCAGCAGCCAAGCGGGTTGGACAGCCGGGACGGAAGCTTTCTTT.

This clonotype was counted a few times. The chain links TRBV11-3 to TRBJ2-5, with 8 bases that match TRBD1. Losses at the gene ends were 5 bases for V and 4 bases for J; bases not matched to a gene: 12. The germline gives CDR1 SGHNT, CDR2 YENEEA. The CDR3 spans 16 residues. Here the CDR3 reads CASSQSAGTGSETQYF. CDR3 DNA sequence: TGTGCCAGCAGCCAATCAGCCGGGACAGGATCAGAGACCCAGTACTTC.

A few counts support this clonotype. The chain carries TRBV29-1 and TRBJ1-1; D may be TRBD1 (6 bases). The CDR3 spans 15 residues. Germline V gene lookup returns CDR1 SQVTM and CDR2 ANQGSEA. V was cut by 0 bases and J by 5 bases, with 16 bases left in between. CDR3 region: CSVEDRFQGWTEAFF. The CDR3 coding sequence is TGCAGCGTTGAAGATCGATTTCAGGGGTGGACTGAAGCTTTCTTT.

The V call is TRBV27, the J call TRBJ1-2, with 8 positions matching TRBD1. The CDR3 has 15 residues. The germline CDR1 and CDR2 sequences are MNHEY and SMNVEV (reference sequence). After removal of 5 bases from V and 3 bases from J, the junction contained 8 bases not matched to a gene. CDR3 DNA sequence: TGTGCCAGCAGTCCCCGGACAGGGCCCGACTATGGCTACACCTTC. It codes for CASSPRTGPDYGYTF.

This chain connects TRBV6-2 or TRBV6-3 to TRBJ2-6; D not resolved. This CDR3 has 15 residues. With 3 bases removed from V and 4 bases from J, the gap between germline ends came to 10 bases. Germline V CDR1 and CDR2: MNHEY, SVGEGT. CDR3: CASSYRGEGANVLTF. CDR3 sequence (DNA): TGTGCCAGCAGTTATCGCGGCGAGGGGGCCAACGTCCTGACTTTC.

In this sample, this clonotype turned up a few times. In DNA, the CDR3 is TGTGCCATCCGCACCCCCGGGACAGGGGAAAATGAGCAGTTCTTC. This gives the protein CAIRTPGTGENEQFF. The genes are TRBV12-3 or TRBV12-4 and TRBJ2-1, with TRBD1 matching over 10 bases. The trim removed 10 bases at V and 7 bases at J, leaving 13 bases unmatched. This CDR3 contains 15 residues.

The chain is built from TRBV7-2 and TRBJ2-3, with 8 bases matching TRBD2. This CDR3 is built from 14 residues. CDR1 SGHTA and CDR2 FQGNSA come from the germline V gene. The ends lost 1 base at V and 7 bases at J; junction bases unmatched: 4. CDR3 coding DNA: TGTGCCAGCAGCTTAGAGCGGGGGAGATATACGCAGTATTTT. Amino acids: CASSLERGRYTQYF.

This clonotype was seen more than once but under ten times. The genes are TRBV29-1 and TRBJ2-3; 7 bases line up with TRBD1. Per the germline V gene, CDR1 is SQVTM and CDR2 is ANQGSEA. With 0 bases clipped from V and 4 bases from J, the junction kept 13 bases outside the gene matches. This CDR3 region has 17 residues. CDR3 region: CSVEEGWQGDDPDTQYF. CDR3 bases: TGCAGCGTTGAAGAGGGTTGGCAGGGGGACGATCCAGATACGCAGTATTTT.

This clonotype was picked up one time. V is TRBV7-6 and J is TRBJ1-6, with TRBD1 matching 7 bases. V shed 6 bases, J shed 0 bases, and the junction held 8 bases outside the gene matches. This CDR3 is built from 17 residues. The V gene's germline CDR1 is SGHVS and CDR2 FNYEAQ. CDR3 sequence (DNA): TGTGCCAGCAGACGGGACAGCCGAAGCTCCTATAATTCACCCCTCCACTTT. Translated, it gives CASRRDSRSSYNSPLHF.

This clonotype was observed a few times. The CDR3 nucleotides are TGTGCCAGCAGCCCCCCCGGCGGCGCGGCTGAAGCTTTCTTT. Amino acids: CASSPPGGAAEAFF. The V and J genes are TRBV6-4 and TRBJ1-1; D is uncertain. CDR3 length: 14 residues. Germline-derived CDR1 and CDR2 are MRHNA and SNTAGT. V was shortened by 6 bases and J by 6 bases, with 17 bases between the two germline ends.

This clonotype showed up many times. The chain combines TRBV6-2 or TRBV6-3 with TRBJ2-1; the match to TRBD2 covers 8 bases. CDR1 is MNHEY and CDR2 is SVGEGT in the germline V gene. This CDR3 is 13 amino acids long. Losses at the gene ends were 7 bases for V and 2 bases for J; bases not matched to a gene: 1. CDR3 sequence reads: CASTGGAYNEQFF. In DNA, the CDR3 is TGTGCCAGCACCGGGGGGGCCTACAATGAGCAGTTCTTC.

This clonotype was observed a handful of times. The chain links TRBV14 to TRBJ2-6; D ambiguous. V was shortened by 0 bases and J by 2 bases, with 8 bases between the two germline ends. The CDR3 has 16 residues. Germline V CDR1 and CDR2: SGHDN, FVKESK. The CDR3 DNA is TGTGCCAGCAGCCAAGATCGGCGGACTGGGGCCAACGTCCTGACTTTC. Protein: CASSQDRRTGANVLTF.

The sample holds a few counts of this clonotype. The chain employs TRBV5-1 and TRBJ2-3, with D possibly TRBD2 on 6 matching bases. Per germline, CDR1 SGHRS and CDR2 YFSETQ. V was pared by 0 bases and J by 0 bases, with 14 bases between. The length of the CDR3 is 17 residues. The CDR3 protein is CASSLERGVSSTDTQYF. CDR3 sequence (DNA): TGCGCCAGCAGCTTGGAGCGCGGGGTCTCTAGCACAGATACGCAGTATTTT.

The chain links TRBV20-1 to TRBJ2-1, with unresolved D. V dropped 3 bases and J dropped 6 bases, with 12 bases sitting between them. The CDR3 spans 13 residues. The germline V gene encodes CDR1 DFQATT and CDR2 SNEGSKA (reference sequence). CDR3: CSASPNYGNEQFF. CDR3 DNA sequence: TGCAGTGCTAGCCCAAACTATGGCAATGAGCAGTTCTTC.

In this sample, this clonotype turned up a few times. The CDR3 region has the DNA TGTGCCAGCAGCTTGGATCCTAATACGCAGTATTTT. It translates to CASSLDPNTQYF. This sequence joins TRBV5-8 and TRBJ2-3; no definite D call. Germline CDR1 and CDR2: SGHTS and YDEGEE. V was trimmed by 0 bases and J by 7 bases, leaving 6 bases between them. CDR3 length equals 12 residues.

This clonotype appeared a few times. This chain uses TRBV11-2 with TRBJ2-1; weak D call: TRBD1 (5 bases). Germline lookup yields CDR1 SGHAT and CDR2 FQNNGV. The V end lost 1 base, the J end lost 9 bases, and 19 bases lay between the germline ends. The CDR3 runs to 16 residues. The CDR3 nucleotides read TGTGCCAGCAGCTTAGGCTTTCAGGGATCATTTTCTGAGCAGTTCTTC. This encodes CASSLGFQGSFSEQFF. Looking up the rest from reference TRBV11-2 and TRBJ2-1 gives the full variable domain: EAGVAQSPRYKIIEKRQSVAFWCNPISGHATLYWYQQILGQGPKLLIQFQNNGVVDDSQLPKDRFSAERLKGVDSTLKIQPAKLEDSAVYLCASSLGFQGSFSEQFFGPGTRLTVL.

The chain uses TRBV5-8 and TRBJ1-4; D remains unclear. Germline V gives CDR1 SGHTS, CDR2 YDEGEE. V shed 2 bases and J shed 5 bases, with 7 bases lying between them. The CDR3 extends over 13 amino acids. The CDR3 sequence: CASSFWRNEKLFF. The CDR3 region has the DNA TGTGCCAGCAGCTTCTGGAGGAATGAAAAACTGTTTTTT.